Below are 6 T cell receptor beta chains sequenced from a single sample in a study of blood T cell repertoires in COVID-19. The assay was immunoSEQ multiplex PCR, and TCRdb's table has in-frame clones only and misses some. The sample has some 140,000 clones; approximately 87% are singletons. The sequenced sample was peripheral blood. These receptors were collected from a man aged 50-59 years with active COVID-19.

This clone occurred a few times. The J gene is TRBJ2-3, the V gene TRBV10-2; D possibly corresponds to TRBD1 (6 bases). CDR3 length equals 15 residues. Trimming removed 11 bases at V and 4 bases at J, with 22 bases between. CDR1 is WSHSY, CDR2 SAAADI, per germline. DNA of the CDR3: TGCGCCGTCCGTATTACAGGGCTAGGCGCAGATACGCAGTATTTT. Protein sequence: CAVRITGLGADTQYF.

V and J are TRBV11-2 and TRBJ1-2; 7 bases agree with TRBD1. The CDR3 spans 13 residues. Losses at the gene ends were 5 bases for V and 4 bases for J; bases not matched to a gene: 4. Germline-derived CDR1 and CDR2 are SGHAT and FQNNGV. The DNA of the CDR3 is TGTGCCAGCAGCCTGGACAGGAGCTATGGCTACACCTTC. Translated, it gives CASSLDRSYGYTF.

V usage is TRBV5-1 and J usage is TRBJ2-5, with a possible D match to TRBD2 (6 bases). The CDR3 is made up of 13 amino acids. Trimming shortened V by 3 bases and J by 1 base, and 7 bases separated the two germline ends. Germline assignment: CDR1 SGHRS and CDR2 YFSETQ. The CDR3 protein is CASSSGLQETQYF. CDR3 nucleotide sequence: TGCGCCAGCAGCTCGGGACTCCAAGAGACCCAGTACTTC.

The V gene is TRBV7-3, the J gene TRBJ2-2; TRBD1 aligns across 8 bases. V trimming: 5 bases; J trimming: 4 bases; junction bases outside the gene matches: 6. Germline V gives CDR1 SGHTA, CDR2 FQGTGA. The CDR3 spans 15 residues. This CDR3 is CASSPPRGRTGELFF. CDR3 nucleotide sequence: TGTGCCAGCAGCCCCCCCAGGGGGCGCACCGGGGAGCTGTTTTTT.

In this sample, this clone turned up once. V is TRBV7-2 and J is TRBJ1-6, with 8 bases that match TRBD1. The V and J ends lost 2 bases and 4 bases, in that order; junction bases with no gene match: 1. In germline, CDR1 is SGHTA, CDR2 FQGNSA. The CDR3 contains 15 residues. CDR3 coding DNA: TGTGCCAGCAGCTTAACAGGGGGTTATAATTCACCCCTCCACTTT. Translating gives CASSLTGGYNSPLHF. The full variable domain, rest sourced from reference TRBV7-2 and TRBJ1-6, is GAGVSQSPSNKVTEKGKDVELRCDPISGHTALYWYRQSLGQGLEFLIYFQGNSAPDKSGLPSDRFSAERTGGSVSTLTIQRTQQEDSAVYLCASSLTGGYNSPLHFGNGTRLTVT.

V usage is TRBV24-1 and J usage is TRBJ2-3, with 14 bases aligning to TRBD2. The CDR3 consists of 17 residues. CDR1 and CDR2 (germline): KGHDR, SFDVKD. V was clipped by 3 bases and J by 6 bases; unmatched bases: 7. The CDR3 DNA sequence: TGTGCCACCAGTGATGCTAGACTAGCGGGGGGGCCCGATACGCAGTATTTT. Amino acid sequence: CATSDARLAGGPDTQYF.